This TCR beta chain originates from a study of T cells in localized non-small cell lung cancer. Some clones are missing from TCRdb's copy, which holds only in-frame ones; the method was immunoSEQ multiplex PCR. This sample has about 13,000 clones, with roughly 27% found just once. V lost 5 bases, J lost 6 bases, and 20 bases lay in between. The germline CDR1 and CDR2 sequences are SGHDN and FVKESK. The CDR3 length is 17 residues. This specimen consisted of lung tumor tissue, obtained before any cancer treatment. The chain is built from TRBV14 and TRBJ1-6; the D gene is possibly TRBD1 (5 bases). The clonotype originates from a female donor older than 55 with stage I lung adenocarcinoma. In nucleotides, the CDR3 is TGTGCCAGCAGCAACCAGGGTTCATGGCTTCGTAATTCACCCCTCCACTTT. Its translation is CASSNQGSWLRNSPLHF.